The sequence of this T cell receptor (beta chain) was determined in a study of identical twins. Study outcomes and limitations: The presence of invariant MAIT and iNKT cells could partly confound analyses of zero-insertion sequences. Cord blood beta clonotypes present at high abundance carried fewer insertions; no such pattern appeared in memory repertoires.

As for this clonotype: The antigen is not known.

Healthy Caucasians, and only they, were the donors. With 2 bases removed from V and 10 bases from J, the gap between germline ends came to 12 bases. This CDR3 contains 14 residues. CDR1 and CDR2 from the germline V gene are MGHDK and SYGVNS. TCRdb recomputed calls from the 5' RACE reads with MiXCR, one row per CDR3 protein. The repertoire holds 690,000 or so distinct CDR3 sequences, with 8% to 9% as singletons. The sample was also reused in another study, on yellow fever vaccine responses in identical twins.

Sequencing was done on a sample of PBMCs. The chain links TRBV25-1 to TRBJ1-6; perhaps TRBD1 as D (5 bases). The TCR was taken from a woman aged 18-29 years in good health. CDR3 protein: CASSEGRGSSPLHF. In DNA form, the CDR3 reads TGTGCCAGCAGTGAAGGGAGGGGAAGCTCACCCCTCCACTTT.